Listed here is a single TCR beta chain. Its target is not known. It was with a sample-barcoded 5' primer and a J-beta primer mix that a second PCR of about 6 to 12 cycles was run. One entry per CDR3 protein results from TCRdb running MiXCR on the 5' RACE reads. The data hold roughly 1,800,000 distinct CDR3 sequences, with approximately 50% observed a single time. The CDR3 is 16 amino acids. The ends were cut back, 0 bases at V and 4 bases at J, with 18 bases in the middle. CDR1 is SQVTM and CDR2 is ANQGSEA in the germline V gene. The data originate from a study of blood T cells in healthy people across ages. Study-level results: Estimates drawn from one million T cells were deemed to understate diversity. More naive CD4+ cells and higher diversity were found in long-lived than in aged donors.

What was sequenced was blood. The V gene is TRBV29-1, the J gene TRBJ1-1; possible D gene TRBD1, 5 bases. The sequence was obtained from a woman in her thirties or forties in good health. The CDR3: CSVEDWAGRGTTEAFF. DNA of the CDR3: TGCAGCGTTGAAGATTGGGCAGGTCGGGGGACCACTGAAGCTTTCTTT.